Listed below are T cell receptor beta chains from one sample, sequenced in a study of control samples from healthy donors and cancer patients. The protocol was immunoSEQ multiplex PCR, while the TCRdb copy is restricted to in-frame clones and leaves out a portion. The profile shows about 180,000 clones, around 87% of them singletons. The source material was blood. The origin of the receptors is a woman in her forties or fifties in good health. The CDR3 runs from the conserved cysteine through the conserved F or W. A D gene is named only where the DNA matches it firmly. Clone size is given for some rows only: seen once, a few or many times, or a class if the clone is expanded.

cdr3_nt: TGTGCCAGCACCAACTCGGACAGGGGAAGTCAGCCCCAGCATTTT
cdr3_aa: CASTNSDRGSQPQHF
d_call: TRBD1
j_call: TRBJ1-5
clone_size: few
v_call: TRBV6-6

cdr3_nt: TGTGCCAGCAGCCCGGACAGAAACGCTAACTATGGCTACACCTTC
cdr3_aa: CASSPDRNANYGYTF
d_call: NA
j_call: TRBJ1-2
clone_size: once
v_call: TRBV4-2

cdr3_nt: TGTGCCAGCGGGGGCGGGGGCCAATACAATGAGCAGTTCTTC
cdr3_aa: CASGGGGQYNEQFF
d_call: NA
j_call: TRBJ2-1
clone_size: NA
v_call: TRBV6-4

cdr3_nt: TGTGCCACCAGTGATTTGCAATTAGGGTTGGATGAGCAGTTCTTC
cdr3_aa: CATSDLQLGLDEQFF
d_call: NA
j_call: TRBJ2-1
clone_size: NA
v_call: TRBV24-1

cdr3_nt: TGTGCCAGCAGCTTAGGTCCCACAGATACGCAGTATTTT
cdr3_aa: CASSLGPTDTQYF
d_call: NA
j_call: TRBJ2-3
clone_size: NA
v_call: TRBV7-2

cdr3_nt: TGTGCCAGCAGATACGACAGGGGCGGCAATCAGCCCCAGCATTTT
cdr3_aa: CASRYDRGGNQPQHF
d_call: TRBD1
j_call: TRBJ1-5
clone_size: once
v_call: TRBV6-5

cdr3_nt: TGTGCCAGCTCACCTTCGAGGCAGAGCACCGGGGAGCTGTTTTTT
cdr3_aa: CASSPSRQSTGELFF
d_call: NA
j_call: TRBJ2-2
clone_size: NA
v_call: TRBV18

cdr3_nt: TGTGCCAGCAGTTCCGGGACAGCTAATGAAAAACTGTTTTTT
cdr3_aa: CASSSGTANEKLFF
d_call: TRBD1
j_call: TRBJ1-4
clone_size: NA
v_call: TRBV6-5

cdr3_nt: TGTGCCAGCAGTGTGCAAGGGAACACTGAAGCTTTCTTT
cdr3_aa: CASSVQGNTEAFF
d_call: NA
j_call: TRBJ1-1
clone_size: NA
v_call: TRBV2

cdr3_nt: TGTGCCAGCGGCCGGGGCCGGAATCAGCCCCAGCATTTT
cdr3_aa: CASGRGRNQPQHF
d_call: NA
j_call: TRBJ1-5
clone_size: NA
v_call: TRBV27

cdr3_nt: TGTGCCAGCAGCTTAATAGGACTAGCGGCCAATGAGCAGTTCTTC
cdr3_aa: CASSLIGLAANEQFF
d_call: TRBD2
j_call: TRBJ2-1
clone_size: NA
v_call: TRBV7-2

cdr3_nt: TGTGCCAGCAGCTCCCTGACCCACCTGGGGACTGAAGCTTTCTTT
cdr3_aa: CASSSLTHLGTEAFF
d_call: NA
j_call: TRBJ1-1
clone_size: NA
v_call: TRBV5-5

cdr3_nt: TGTGCCAGCAGCCCTGGGGGGTACGAGCAGTACTTC
cdr3_aa: CASSPGGYEQYF
d_call: NA
j_call: TRBJ2-7
clone_size: NA
v_call: TRBV27

cdr3_nt: TGTGCCAGCGCGAAAGGGGGGACTTTAACGAGGGAACTGTTTTTT
cdr3_aa: CASAKGGTLTRELFF
d_call: NA
j_call: TRBJ1-4
clone_size: NA
v_call: TRBV27

cdr3_nt: TGTGCCAGCGGATCAGGGGGCGCGAGGAGCAATCAGCCCCAGCATTTT
cdr3_aa: CASGSGGARSNQPQHF
d_call: TRBD1
j_call: TRBJ1-5
clone_size: once
v_call: TRBV7-2

cdr3_nt: TGTGCCAGCAGAGTCGCAGGACTAGCGGTATCGGGTCAGTACTTC
cdr3_aa: CASRVAGLAVSGQYF
d_call: TRBD2
j_call: TRBJ2-7
clone_size: NA
v_call: TRBV27

cdr3_nt: TGTGCCAGCAGCCCCCGGTTTATGCAGGGGGTCAACTTGGGAAACACCATATATTTT
cdr3_aa: CASSPRFMQGVNLGNTIYF
d_call: TRBD1
j_call: TRBJ1-3
clone_size: NA
v_call: TRBV27

cdr3_nt: TGTGCCAGCAGTTTTTTAAGTGGATTCTACGAGCAGTACTTC
cdr3_aa: CASSFLSGFYEQYF
d_call: NA
j_call: TRBJ2-7
clone_size: NA
v_call: TRBV28

cdr3_nt: TGTGCCAGCAGCGTACAATTATTCAACGAGCAGTACTTC
cdr3_aa: CASSVQLFNEQYF
d_call: NA
j_call: TRBJ2-7
clone_size: NA
v_call: TRBV6-4

cdr3_nt: TGTGCCAGCAGTAGATGGACGGACTACACTGAAGCTTTCTTT
cdr3_aa: CASSRWTDYTEAFF
d_call: NA
j_call: TRBJ1-1
clone_size: once
v_call: TRBV27

cdr3_nt: TGCGCCAGCAGCTTGGATTCTTGGACTGAAGCTTTCTTT
cdr3_aa: CASSLDSWTEAFF
d_call: NA
j_call: TRBJ1-1
clone_size: NA
v_call: TRBV5-1

cdr3_nt: TGTGCCAGCAGCTTGGGTGCGGGGGTAGCCACTGAAGCTTTCTTT
cdr3_aa: CASSLGAGVATEAFF
d_call: NA
j_call: TRBJ1-1
clone_size: NA
v_call: TRBV5-4

cdr3_nt: TGTGCCAGCAGTCCTCCGGGCCGGGCCTATGGCTACACCTTC
cdr3_aa: CASSPPGRAYGYTF
d_call: NA
j_call: TRBJ1-2
clone_size: once
v_call: TRBV7-2

cdr3_nt: TGTGCCAGCAGTTACTCGGTGTGTTCGTACGAGCAGTACTTC
cdr3_aa: CASSYSVCSYEQYF
d_call: NA
j_call: TRBJ2-7
clone_size: NA
v_call: TRBV6-7

cdr3_nt: TGTGCCAGCAGTTTTATCGGGAGCGGATCCTACAATGAGCAGTTCTTC
cdr3_aa: CASSFIGSGSYNEQFF
d_call: NA
j_call: TRBJ2-1
clone_size: few
v_call: TRBV27

cdr3_nt: TGTGCCAGCAGCTTAGCTCCTAGGTCGCCCTACGAGCAGTACTTC
cdr3_aa: CASSLAPRSPYEQYF
d_call: NA
j_call: TRBJ2-7
clone_size: NA
v_call: TRBV7-9

cdr3_nt: TGTGCCAGCAGCTTAGGGCAGAGGGGGAACACTGAAGCTTTCTTT
cdr3_aa: CASSLGQRGNTEAFF
d_call: NA
j_call: TRBJ1-1
clone_size: NA
v_call: TRBV7-3

cdr3_nt: TGTGCCAGCAGTTTTTCGGGTTTATACTCCTACGAGCAGTACTTC
cdr3_aa: CASSFSGLYSYEQYF
d_call: NA
j_call: TRBJ2-7
clone_size: NA
v_call: TRBV27

cdr3_nt: TGTGCCTGGAGCCGGGACTCAAATCAGCCCCAGCATTTT
cdr3_aa: CAWSRDSNQPQHF
d_call: NA
j_call: TRBJ1-5
clone_size: NA
v_call: TRBV30

cdr3_nt: TGCGCCAGCAGCTTGGCTTCCGCCGCAACTAATGAAAAACTGTTTTTT
cdr3_aa: CASSLASAATNEKLFF
d_call: NA
j_call: TRBJ1-4
clone_size: NA
v_call: TRBV5-1

cdr3_nt: TGTGCCAGTAAACAGGATAACTCTGGGGCCAACGTCCTGACTTTC
cdr3_aa: CASKQDNSGANVLTF
d_call: NA
j_call: TRBJ2-6
clone_size: few
v_call: TRBV19

cdr3_nt: TGCGCCAGCAGTGACGGCAGAACGAACACCGGGGAGCTGTTTTTT
cdr3_aa: CASSDGRTNTGELFF
d_call: NA
j_call: TRBJ2-2
clone_size: NA
v_call: TRBV10-1

cdr3_nt: TGTGCCAGCTCACCGGGACAGGCTGGGGCCAACGTCCTGACTTTC
cdr3_aa: CASSPGQAGANVLTF
d_call: TRBD1
j_call: TRBJ2-6
clone_size: NA
v_call: TRBV18

cdr3_nt: TGTGCCAGCTCCTCTAGCGGGGTGGTCACAGATACGCAGTATTTT
cdr3_aa: CASSSSGVVTDTQYF
d_call: TRBD2
j_call: TRBJ2-3
clone_size: NA
v_call: TRBV19

cdr3_nt: TGTGCCAGCAGTTACGCCAGGGGAGGAAAAGAGACCCAGTACTTC
cdr3_aa: CASSYARGGKETQYF
d_call: NA
j_call: TRBJ2-5
clone_size: NA
v_call: TRBV6-2/TRBV6-3

cdr3_nt: TGCGCCAGCAGCTTGGGAGACAGGGATGTCGCAGATACGCAGTATTTT
cdr3_aa: CASSLGDRDVADTQYF
d_call: TRBD1
j_call: TRBJ2-3
clone_size: NA
v_call: TRBV5-1

cdr3_nt: TGTGCCTGGAGTGGACTTTCGATAAAGTCTACCTCCTACGAGCAGTACTTC
cdr3_aa: CAWSGLSIKSTSYEQYF
d_call: NA
j_call: TRBJ2-7
clone_size: NA
v_call: TRBV30

cdr3_nt: TGTGCCAGCAGGGTAACCGGGACAGGGGGCTACGAGCAGTACTTC
cdr3_aa: CASRVTGTGGYEQYF
d_call: TRBD1
j_call: TRBJ2-7
clone_size: NA
v_call: TRBV7-9

cdr3_nt: TGTGCCACAAACCCGACCCGAGAGTATGGCTACACCTTC
cdr3_aa: CATNPTREYGYTF
d_call: NA
j_call: TRBJ1-2
clone_size: NA
v_call: TRBV10-3

cdr3_nt: TGTGCCAGCAGCGTAGGCAGGGCTGCGGGAAACACCATATATTTT
cdr3_aa: CASSVGRAAGNTIYF
d_call: NA
j_call: TRBJ1-3
clone_size: NA
v_call: TRBV9

cdr3_nt: TGTGCCGTACGTAGCGGTAACCAAGAGACCCAGTACTTC
cdr3_aa: CAVRSGNQETQYF
d_call: NA
j_call: TRBJ2-5
clone_size: NA
v_call: TRBV12-3/TRBV12-4

cdr3_nt: TGCAGTGCTAGGTTGAACACTGAAGCTTTCTTT
cdr3_aa: CSARLNTEAFF
d_call: NA
j_call: TRBJ1-1
clone_size: NA
v_call: TRBV20-1

cdr3_nt: TGTGCCAGCAGTCCGGACAGGGGGTTTAGCTCCTACAATGAGCAGTTCTTC
cdr3_aa: CASSPDRGFSSYNEQFF
d_call: TRBD1
j_call: TRBJ2-1
clone_size: NA
v_call: TRBV5-6

cdr3_nt: TGTGCCAGCAGCCAAGATCTCGTTAGCAATCAGCCCCAGCATTTT
cdr3_aa: CASSQDLVSNQPQHF
d_call: NA
j_call: TRBJ1-5
clone_size: NA
v_call: TRBV4-2

cdr3_nt: TGTGCCAGCAGCTTAGAGGGCTCGAACTATGGCTACACCTTC
cdr3_aa: CASSLEGSNYGYTF
d_call: NA
j_call: TRBJ1-2
clone_size: NA
v_call: TRBV7-8

cdr3_nt: TGTGCCAGTAGTAGGGATGGTAGTAGGTATGGCTACACCTTC
cdr3_aa: CASSRDGSRYGYTF
d_call: NA
j_call: TRBJ1-2
clone_size: once
v_call: TRBV19

cdr3_nt: TGTGCCAGCAGCTTAGAGGGGACTCCAGAGACCCAGTACTTC
cdr3_aa: CASSLEGTPETQYF
d_call: NA
j_call: TRBJ2-5
clone_size: NA
v_call: TRBV7-6

cdr3_nt: TGTGCCAGCATGGCGGGACAGGGGGTTTACGAGCAGTACTTC
cdr3_aa: CASMAGQGVYEQYF
d_call: TRBD1
j_call: TRBJ2-7
clone_size: NA
v_call: TRBV13

cdr3_nt: TGTGCCAGCTCACGGGGAGCCAGCACAGATACGCAGTATTTT
cdr3_aa: CASSRGASTDTQYF
d_call: NA
j_call: TRBJ2-3
clone_size: NA
v_call: TRBV18

cdr3_nt: TGTGCCAGCAGCTTACTAGCGGGAGGGCGATTAGAGACCCAGTACTTC
cdr3_aa: CASSLLAGGRLETQYF
d_call: TRBD2
j_call: TRBJ2-5
clone_size: NA
v_call: TRBV7-8

cdr3_nt: TGCGCCAGCAGCCAAGCACCGGGAGAGACCTACAATGAGCAGTTCTTC
cdr3_aa: CASSQAPGETYNEQFF
d_call: NA
j_call: TRBJ2-1
clone_size: few
v_call: TRBV4-1

cdr3_nt: TGTGCCAGCAGCCAAGAAACTCTGGCAGGGCACGAGCAGTACTTC
cdr3_aa: CASSQETLAGHEQYF
d_call: NA
j_call: TRBJ2-7
clone_size: NA
v_call: TRBV14

cdr3_nt: TGTGCCAGTAGTCTTGGCGGTGATCACAACACTGAAGCTTTCTTT
cdr3_aa: CASSLGGDHNTEAFF
d_call: NA
j_call: TRBJ1-1
clone_size: NA
v_call: TRBV19

cdr3_nt: TGTGCCAGCAGTTCCCCGTCGGTTGGTACTAATGAAAAACTGTTTTTT
cdr3_aa: CASSSPSVGTNEKLFF
d_call: NA
j_call: TRBJ1-4
clone_size: NA
v_call: TRBV6-2/TRBV6-3

cdr3_nt: TGTGCCAGCTTTCGACGTCTCGGGCTAGCGGGAGGTGCGGGAGATGAGCAGTTCTTC
cdr3_aa: CASFRRLGLAGGAGDEQFF
d_call: TRBD2
j_call: TRBJ2-1
clone_size: NA
v_call: TRBV2

cdr3_nt: TGTGCCAGCAGCCCACAGGGGTGGAATGAAAAACTGTTTTTT
cdr3_aa: CASSPQGWNEKLFF
d_call: TRBD1
j_call: TRBJ1-4
clone_size: few
v_call: TRBV7-9

cdr3_nt: TGTGCCAGCAGTTTTCAGGGCGGGGCGGAAGAGACCCAGTACTTC
cdr3_aa: CASSFQGGAEETQYF
d_call: NA
j_call: TRBJ2-5
clone_size: NA
v_call: TRBV28

cdr3_nt: TGTGCCGGCCGGGCAACGGCGGGGGAGACCCAGTACTTC
cdr3_aa: CAGRATAGETQYF
d_call: NA
j_call: TRBJ2-5
clone_size: NA
v_call: TRBV28